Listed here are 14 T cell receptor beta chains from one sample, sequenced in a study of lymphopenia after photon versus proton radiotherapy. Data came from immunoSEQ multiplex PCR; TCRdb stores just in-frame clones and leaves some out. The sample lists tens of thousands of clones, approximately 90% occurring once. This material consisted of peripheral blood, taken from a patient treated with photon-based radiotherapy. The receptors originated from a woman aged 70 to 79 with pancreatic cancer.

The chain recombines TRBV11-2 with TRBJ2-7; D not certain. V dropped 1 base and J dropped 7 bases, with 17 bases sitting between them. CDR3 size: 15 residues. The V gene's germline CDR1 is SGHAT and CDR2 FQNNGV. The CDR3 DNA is TGTGCCAGCAGCTTAGGCCCTACACTGCGTCAAGAGCAGTACTTC. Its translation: CASSLGPTLRQEQYF.

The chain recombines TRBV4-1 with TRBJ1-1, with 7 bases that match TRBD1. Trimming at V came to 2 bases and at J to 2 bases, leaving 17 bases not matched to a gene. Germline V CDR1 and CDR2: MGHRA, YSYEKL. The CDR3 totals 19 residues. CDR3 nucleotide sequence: TGCGCCAGCAGCCAATATGGGACAGAACCTTCCTCGGATAACACTGAAGCTTTCTTT. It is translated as CASSQYGTEPSSDNTEAFF.

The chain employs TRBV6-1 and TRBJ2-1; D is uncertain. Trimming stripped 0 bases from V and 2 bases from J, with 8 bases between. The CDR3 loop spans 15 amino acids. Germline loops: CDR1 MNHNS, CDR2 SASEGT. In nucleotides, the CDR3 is TGTGCCAGCAGTGAAGCCTATCCCCCCTACAATGAGCAGTTCTTC. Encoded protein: CASSEAYPPYNEQFF.

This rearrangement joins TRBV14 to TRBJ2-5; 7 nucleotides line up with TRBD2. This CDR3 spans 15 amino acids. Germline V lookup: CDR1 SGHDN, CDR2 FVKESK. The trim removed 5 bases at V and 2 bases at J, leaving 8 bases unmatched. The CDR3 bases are TGTGCCAGCAGCGGACTAGATGTGACACAAGAGACCCAGTACTTC. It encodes CASSGLDVTQETQYF.

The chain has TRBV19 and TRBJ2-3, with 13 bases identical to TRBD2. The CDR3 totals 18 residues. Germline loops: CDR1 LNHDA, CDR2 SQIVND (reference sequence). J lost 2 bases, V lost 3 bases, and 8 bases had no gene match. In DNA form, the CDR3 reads TGTGCCAGTAGTATTGTGGCGGGGACTAGCGGGAACACAGATACGCAGTATTTT. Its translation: CASSIVAGTSGNTDTQYF.

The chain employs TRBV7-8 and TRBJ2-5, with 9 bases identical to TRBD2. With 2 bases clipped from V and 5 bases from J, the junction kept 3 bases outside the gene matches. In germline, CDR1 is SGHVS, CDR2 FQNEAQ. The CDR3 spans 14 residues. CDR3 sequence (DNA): TGTGCCAGCAGCTTAACGAGCGGGAGGGAGACCCAGTACTTC. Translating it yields CASSLTSGRETQYF.

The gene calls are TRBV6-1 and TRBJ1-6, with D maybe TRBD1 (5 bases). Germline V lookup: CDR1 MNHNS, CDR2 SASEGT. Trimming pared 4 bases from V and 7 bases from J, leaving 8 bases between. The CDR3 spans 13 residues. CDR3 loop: CASSGRDNSPLHF. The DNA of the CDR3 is TGTGCCAGCAGTGGCAGGGACAATTCACCCCTCCACTTT.

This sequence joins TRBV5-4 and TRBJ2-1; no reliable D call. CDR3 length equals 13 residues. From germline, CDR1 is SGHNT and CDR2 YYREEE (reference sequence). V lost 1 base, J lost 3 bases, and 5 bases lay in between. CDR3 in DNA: TGTGCCAGCAGCTTGTCGGTCTACAATGAGCAGTTCTTC. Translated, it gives CASSLSVYNEQFF. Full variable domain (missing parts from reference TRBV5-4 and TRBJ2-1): ETGVTQSPTHLIKTRGQQVTLRCSSQSGHNTVSWYQQALGQGPQFIFQYYREEENGRGNFPPRFSGLQFPNYSSELNVNALELDDSALYLCASSLSVYNEQFFGPGTRLTVL.

In DNA, the CDR3 is TGTGCCAGCACCAAGACAGGGGATGGCTACGAGCAGTACTTC. It translates to CASTKTGDGYEQYF. This rearrangement joins TRBV6-1 to TRBJ2-7; 8 bases fit TRBD1. Germline V gene data show CDR1 as MNHNS and CDR2 as SASEGT. CDR3 length: 14 residues. V trimming: 7 bases; J trimming: 3 bases; junction bases outside the gene matches: 8.

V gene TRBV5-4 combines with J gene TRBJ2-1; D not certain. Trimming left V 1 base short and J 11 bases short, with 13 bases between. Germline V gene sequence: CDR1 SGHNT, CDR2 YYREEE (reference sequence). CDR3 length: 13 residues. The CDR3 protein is CASSLHYQDKQFF. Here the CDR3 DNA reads TGTGCCAGCAGCTTGCATTATCAAGACAAGCAGTTCTTC.

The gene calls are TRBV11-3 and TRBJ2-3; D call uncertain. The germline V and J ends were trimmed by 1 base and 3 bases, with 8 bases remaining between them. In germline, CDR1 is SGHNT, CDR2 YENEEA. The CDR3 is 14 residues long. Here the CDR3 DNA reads TGTGCCAGCAGCTTAGCCTCTAGGACAGATACGCAGTATTTT. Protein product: CASSLASRTDTQYF.

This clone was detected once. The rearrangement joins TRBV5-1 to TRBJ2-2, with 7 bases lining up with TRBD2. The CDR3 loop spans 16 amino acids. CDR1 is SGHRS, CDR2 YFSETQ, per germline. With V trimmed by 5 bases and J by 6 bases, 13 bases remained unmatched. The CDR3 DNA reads TGCGCCAGCAGGCTGGGAGGGCATTCCCAACCCGGGGAGCTGTTTTTT. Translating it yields CASRLGGHSQPGELFF. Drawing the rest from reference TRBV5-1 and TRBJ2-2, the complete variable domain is KAGVTQTPRYLIKTRGQQVTLSCSPISGHRSVSWYQQTPGQGLQFLFEYFSETQRNKGNFPGRFSGRQFSNSRSEMNVSTLELGDSALYLCASRLGGHSQPGELFFGEGSRLTVL.

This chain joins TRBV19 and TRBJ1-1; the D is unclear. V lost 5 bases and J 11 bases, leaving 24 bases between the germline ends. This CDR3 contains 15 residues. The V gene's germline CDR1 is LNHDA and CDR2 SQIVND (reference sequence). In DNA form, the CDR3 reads TGTGCCAGTAGTGCCCAAGGAACACAGAGCCCGGCTGCTTTCTTT. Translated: CASSAQGTQSPAAFF.

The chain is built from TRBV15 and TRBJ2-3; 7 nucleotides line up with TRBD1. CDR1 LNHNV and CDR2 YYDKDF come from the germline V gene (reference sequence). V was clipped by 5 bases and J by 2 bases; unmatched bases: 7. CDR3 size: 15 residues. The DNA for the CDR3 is TGTGCCACCAGCGACCGGGACAGACACACAGATACGCAGTATTTT. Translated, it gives CATSDRDRHTDTQYF.